This TCR beta chain was identified during a study of blood T cell repertoires in COVID-19. Across the whole study: Samples taken during acute and convalescent COVID-19 were collected in the United States, Italy and Spain. The cDNA or gDNA used as material had been derived from T cells, B-cell-depleted T cells, or PBMCs.

The CDR3 consists of 14 residues. V gave up 3 bases and J gave up 3 bases, with 14 bases separating them. Germline V gene sequence: CDR1 DFQATT, CDR2 SNEGSKA (reference sequence). In the original processing: Estimation of nucleated cell counts relied on the amplification of reference gene primers. Clones were read by immunoSEQ multiplex PCR, and TCRdb kept only the in-frame ones, dropping some. That table furnishes V, J and clone size, whereas the DNA furnished D and trimming. The sample has over 100,000 clones; roughly 84% are singletons. The receptor was derived from a human donor in a cohort sampled during active COVID-19. Sequenced material: peripheral blood. The chain is built from TRBV20-1 and TRBJ1-2; the D gene is possibly TRBD1 (6 bases). The CDR3 loop is CSASRNRVDYGYTF. CDR3 in DNA: TGCAGTGCTAGTCGTAACAGGGTTGACTATGGCTACACCTTC.